This T cell receptor (beta chain) stems from a study of shared T cell receptors in the human thymus. Profiled with immunoSEQ multiplex PCR; TCRdb holds only in-frame clones, not every one. The sample yields 600,000 or so clones, around 87% seen once. The V and J ends lost 0 bases and 5 bases, in that order; junction bases with no gene match: 14. Per the germline V gene, CDR1 is LGHNA and CDR2 is YNFKEQ. The CDR3 extends over 19 amino acids. A further study also used this sample, focusing on human thymus T cells. That paper adds: From resections taken during corrective heart surgery, the thymus tissue was obtained. Thymic and blood repertoires showed apparently biased V and J gene usage.

Sequencing was carried out using thymocytes. This chain uses TRBV4-2 with TRBJ2-5; TRBD2 matches at 11 bases. The source of this sequence is a boy less than two years old with a congenital heart defect. The CDR3 here is CASSQELDNSGGAGETQYF. CDR3 sequence (DNA): TGTGCCAGCAGCCAAGAGTTGGATAATAGCGGGGGGGCCGGCGAGACCCAGTACTTC.